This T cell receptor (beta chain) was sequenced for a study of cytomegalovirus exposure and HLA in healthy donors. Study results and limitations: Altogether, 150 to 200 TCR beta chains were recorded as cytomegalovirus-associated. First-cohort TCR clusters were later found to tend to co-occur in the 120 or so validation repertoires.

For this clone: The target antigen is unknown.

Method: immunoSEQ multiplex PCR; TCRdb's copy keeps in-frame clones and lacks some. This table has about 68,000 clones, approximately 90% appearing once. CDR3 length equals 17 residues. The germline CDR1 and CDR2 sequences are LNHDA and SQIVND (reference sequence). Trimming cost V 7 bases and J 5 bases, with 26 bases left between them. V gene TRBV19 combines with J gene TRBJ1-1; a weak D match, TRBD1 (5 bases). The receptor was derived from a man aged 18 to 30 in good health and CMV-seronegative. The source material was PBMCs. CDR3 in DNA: TGTGCCAGTATTGGACGGCGGGGCAGGCCAGCGTTGACTGAAGCTTTCTTT. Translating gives CASIGRRGRPALTEAFF.